Following are 15 T cell receptor beta chains from one sample sequenced in a study of cytomegalovirus exposure and HLA in healthy donors. This PCR relied on a set of 60 Vbeta primers and 13 Jbeta primers. This table comes from immunoSEQ multiplex PCR, and its TCRdb copy is limited to in-frame clones, with some not included. The sample consists of about 110,000 clones, roughly three quarters of them appearing once. Sequenced: PBMCs. These receptors were collected from a woman in her forties or fifties in good health and CMV-seropositive.

This rearrangement joins TRBV5-6 to TRBJ2-5; weak D call: TRBD2 (6 bases). The CDR3 runs to 15 residues. The V end was cut by 0 bases, the J end by 3 bases, with 12 bases between. The V gene's germline CDR1 is SGHDT and CDR2 YYEEEE. CDR3 in DNA: TGTGCCAGCAGCTTGGATCGGCGGGGCAAAGAGACCCAGTACTTC. Protein sequence: CASSLDRRGKETQYF.

This clone has just a few counts. The CDR3 DNA reads as TGCAGCGTTGGCGGCGCCGCCTACGAGCAGTACTTC. This encodes CSVGGAAYEQYF. The rearrangement links TRBV29-1 to TRBJ2-7, with unresolved D. This CDR3 contains 12 residues. V gave up 4 bases and J gave up 2 bases, with 9 bases separating them. Germline V gene data show CDR1 as SQVTM and CDR2 as ANQGSEA.

The chain is built from TRBV7-2 and TRBJ2-5, with 10 bases fitting TRBD2. The CDR3 loop spans 19 amino acids. The germline CDR1 and CDR2 sequences are SGHTA and FQGNSA. Trimming cost V 4 bases and J 0 bases; bases outside gene matches: 14. The CDR3 nucleotides read TGTGCCAGCAGCTCTGGGGATTTGGGTACTAGCGGGGACCAAGAGACCCAGTACTTC. As protein: CASSSGDLGTSGDQETQYF.

CDR3 amino acids: CASSRGPGGTEAFF. As DNA, the CDR3 is TGTGCCAGCAGCCGGGGGCCAGGGGGCACTGAAGCTTTCTTT. The rearrangement links TRBV5-4 to TRBJ1-1, with 7 bases aligning to TRBD1. The CDR3 is 14 amino acids. Losses at the gene ends were 4 bases for V and 4 bases for J; bases not matched to a gene: 7. Per the germline V gene, CDR1 is SGHNT and CDR2 is YYREEE (reference sequence). The whole variable domain, remainder taken from reference TRBV5-4 and TRBJ1-1, is ETGVTQSPTHLIKTRGQQVTLRCSSQSGHNTVSWYQQALGQGPQFIFQYYREEENGRGNFPPRFSGLQFPNYSSELNVNALELDDSALYLCASSRGPGGTEAFFGQGTRLTVV.

The chain is built from TRBV5-6 and TRBJ1-6, with no clear D. Trimming left V 4 bases short and J 0 bases short, with 14 bases between. Germline assignment: CDR1 SGHDT and CDR2 YYEEEE. The CDR3 spans 17 residues. The CDR3 sequence is CASSTRALSSYNSPLHF. For the CDR3, the DNA is TGTGCCAGCAGCACTAGGGCCCTTAGCTCCTATAATTCACCCCTCCACTTT. Combining the CDR3 with reference TRBV5-6 and TRBJ1-6 gives the whole variable domain DAGVTQSPTHLIKTRGQQVTLRCSPKSGHDTVSWYQQALGQGPQFIFQYYEEEERQRGNFPDRFSGHQFPNYSSELNVNALLLGDSALYLCASSTRALSSYNSPLHFGNGTRLTVT.

This chain uses TRBV6-5 with TRBJ2-2; perhaps TRBD2 as D (6 bases). This CDR3 spans 12 amino acids. With 11 bases removed from V and 6 bases from J, the gap between germline ends came to 13 bases. Per germline, CDR1 MNHEY and CDR2 SVGAGI. The CDR3 nucleotides read TGTGCCTCCGAAGGCGGGGCCGGGGAGCTGTTTTTT. Encoded protein: CASEGGAGELFF.

This chain joins TRBV18 and TRBJ2-7; the D gene is possibly TRBD2 (6 bases). This CDR3 is built from 16 residues. Trimming removed 4 bases at V and 6 bases at J, with 22 bases between. Germline CDR1 KGHSH, CDR2 LQKENI. CDR3 in amino acids: CASSLLTSQTFSEQYF. The DNA of the CDR3 is TGTGCCAGCTCACTGCTAACTAGCCAGACTTTCTCCGAGCAGTACTTC.

This clone was observed a single time. The junction departs from germline at one end; a sequencing error may be responsible. This chain joins TRBV5-1 and TRBJ2-5, with D perhaps TRBD2 (7 bases). Looked up from germline, CDR1 is SGHRS and CDR2 is YFSETQ. The CDR3 extends over 14 amino acids. The CDR3 reads CVSSLGGGGETQYF. The DNA of the CDR3 is TGCGTCAGCAGCTTGGGGGGGGGCGGAGAGACCCAGTACTTC.

V usage is TRBV2 and J usage is TRBJ1-5; 8 bases align to TRBD1. Per the germline V gene, CDR1 is SNHLY and CDR2 is FYNNEI. The V and J ends lost 5 bases and 5 bases, in that order; junction bases with no gene match: 8. This CDR3 is built from 15 residues. CDR3 in amino acids: CASSSTGGRDQPQHF. In DNA, the CDR3 is TGTGCCAGCAGTTCTACAGGGGGAAGGGATCAGCCCCAGCATTTT. Using reference TRBV2 and TRBJ1-5 for the parts outside the CDR3, the full variable domain is EPEVTQTPSHQVTQMGQEVILRCVPISNHLYFYWYRQILGQKVEFLVSFYNNEISEKSEIFDDQFSVERPDGSNFTLKIRSTKLEDSAMYFCASSSTGGRDQPQHFGDGTRLSIL.

The V gene is TRBV7-2, the J gene TRBJ2-3; 10 bases match TRBD2. Germline CDR1 and CDR2: SGHTA and FQGNSA. The CDR3 is made up of 16 amino acids. V trimming: 3 bases; J trimming: 5 bases; junction bases outside the gene matches: 8. CDR3 nucleotide sequence: TGTGCCAGCAGCTTCCCAGCGGGAGGGCCCGAAGATACGCAGTATTTT. Protein product: CASSFPAGGPEDTQYF.

The rearrangement uses TRBV2 and TRBJ2-1; 7 bases fit TRBD2. There are 15 residues in the CDR3. After removal of 6 bases from V and 7 bases from J, the junction contained 12 bases not matched to a gene. Germline CDR1 is SNHLY and CDR2 is FYNNEI. In nucleotides, the CDR3 is TGTGCCAGCAGCGATAAGAGTGGGGGGGTGAATGAGCAGTTCTTC. It is translated as CASSDKSGGVNEQFF.

Written as DNA, the CDR3 is TGTGCCAGCAGCTTATACAGGGCGTTTCAAGAGACCCAGTACTTC. Translating it yields CASSLYRAFQETQYF. The J gene is TRBJ2-5, the V gene TRBV7-2; a possible D gene is TRBD1 (6 bases). The CDR3 loop spans 15 amino acids. V lost 2 bases and J 2 bases, leaving 12 bases between the germline ends. Germline-derived CDR1 and CDR2 are SGHTA and FQGNSA.

The V gene is TRBV5-4, the J gene TRBJ2-7; 7 bases are shared with TRBD2. V dropped 3 bases and J dropped 4; count of bases not matched to a gene: 7. CDR1 SGHNT and CDR2 YYREEE come from the germline V gene (reference sequence). The CDR3 covers 14 residues. The CDR3 region is CASSYSGAGYEQYF. The CDR3 DNA reads as TGTGCCAGCAGCTACAGCGGGGCGGGTTACGAGCAGTACTTC. The complete variable domain, with remaining parts taken from reference TRBV5-4 and TRBJ2-7, reads ETGVTQSPTHLIKTRGQQVTLRCSSQSGHNTVSWYQQALGQGPQFIFQYYREEENGRGNFPPRFSGLQFPNYSSELNVNALELDDSALYLCASSYSGAGYEQYFGPGTRLTVT.

V usage is TRBV29-1 and J usage is TRBJ1-3, with 7 bases identical to TRBD1. Per the germline V gene, CDR1 is SQVTM and CDR2 is ANQGSEA. The CDR3 spans 14 residues. With 6 bases clipped from V and 3 bases from J, the junction kept 8 bases outside the gene matches. DNA of the CDR3: TGCAGCGTGGACGACAGGGTAAATGGAAACACCATATATTTT. Its translation is CSVDDRVNGNTIYF.

To note about this clone: Other DNA sequences in this sample translate to the same CDR3. The chain joins TRBV7-9 to TRBJ1-6; D possibly corresponds to TRBD1 (5 bases). The length of the CDR3 is 17 residues. The V gene's germline CDR1 is SEHNR and CDR2 FQNEAQ (reference sequence). Trimming stripped 1 base from V and 7 bases from J, with 17 bases between. CDR3 sequence reads: CASSLVGRGIRNSPLHF. In DNA form, the CDR3 reads TGTGCCAGCAGCTTAGTTGGGAGGGGCATTAGAAATTCACCCCTCCACTTT.